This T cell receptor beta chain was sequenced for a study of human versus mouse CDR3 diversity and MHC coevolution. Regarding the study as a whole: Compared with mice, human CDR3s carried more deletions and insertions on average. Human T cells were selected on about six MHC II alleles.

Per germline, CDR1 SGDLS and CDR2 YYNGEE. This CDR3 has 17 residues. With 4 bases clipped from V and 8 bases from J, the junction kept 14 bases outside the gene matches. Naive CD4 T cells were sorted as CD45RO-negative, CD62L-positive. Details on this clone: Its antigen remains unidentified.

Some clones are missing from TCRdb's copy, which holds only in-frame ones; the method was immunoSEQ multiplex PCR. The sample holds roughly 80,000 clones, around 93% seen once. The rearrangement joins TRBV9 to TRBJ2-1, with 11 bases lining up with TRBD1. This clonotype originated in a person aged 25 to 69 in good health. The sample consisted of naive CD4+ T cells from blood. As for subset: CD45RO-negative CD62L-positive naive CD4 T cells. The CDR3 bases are TGTGCCAGCAGCCCTCGGGACAGGGGGTATAGTAAGGATGAGCAGTTCTTC. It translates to CASSPRDRGYSKDEQFF.